The 27 T cell receptor beta chains below all came from one sample that was sequenced in a study of T-cell reconstitution after alpha-beta-depleted transplantation in children. Library preparation (for TCRbeta) was performed with unique molecular identifiers. TCRdb re-called the PCR reads with MiXCR, one entry per CDR3 protein. The repertoire consists of around 200,000 distinct CDR3 sequences, with roughly 9% occurring once and the leading ten covering approximately 6.2%. Material: PBMCs from the stem cell graft donor, obtained from the stem cell graft. These receptors were taken from a human donor who donated a stem cell graft to a child with acute lymphoblastic leukemia.

This clonotype has more than one count but fewer than ten. The chain employs TRBV6-5 and TRBJ2-4; a weak D match, TRBD1 (6 bases). Trimming pared 0 bases from V and 0 bases from J, leaving 9 bases between. Germline V gives CDR1 MNHEY, CDR2 SVGAGI. CDR3 length: 16 amino acids. In nucleotides, the CDR3 is TGTGCCAGCAGTTACTCCCCCAGGGGAGCCAAAAACATTCAGTACTTC. Its protein is CASSYSPRGAKNIQYF.

The chain recombines TRBV4-1 with TRBJ1-1; TRBD1 matches at 7 bases. The CDR3 sequence is 14 residues long. With 4 bases clipped from V and 7 bases from J, the junction kept 9 bases outside the gene matches. Germline lookup yields CDR1 MGHRA and CDR2 YSYEKL. The CDR3 DNA reads as TGCGCCAGCAGCCCCACTCGCCGGGACAGTGAAGCTTTCTTT. It specifies CASSPTRRDSEAFF.

This clonotype has a count of ten or more. This chain uses TRBV7-2 with TRBJ1-5; D not resolved. V shed 1 base and J shed 6 bases, with 13 bases lying between them. Germline CDR1 and CDR2: SGHTA and FQGNSA. The CDR3 runs to 15 residues. The CDR3 protein is CASSLGVQPGQPQHF. The DNA of the CDR3 is TGTGCCAGCAGCTTAGGGGTCCAGCCCGGTCAGCCCCAGCATTTT.

The V call is TRBV11-3, the J call TRBJ2-3; TRBD1 matches at 12 bases. The ends lost 2 bases at V and 3 bases at J; junction bases unmatched: 3. Germline assignment: CDR1 SGHNT and CDR2 YENEEA. The CDR3 loop spans 16 amino acids. The CDR3 DNA reads as TGTGCCAGCAGCTTATCGGGACAGGGGGCGACAGATACGCAGTATTTT. It is translated as CASSLSGQGATDTQYF.

This clonotype was picked up many times. One junction end does not reproduce the germline sequence, and a read error may be involved. The rearrangement links TRBV7-9 to TRBJ2-7; 13 nucleotides match TRBD2. This CDR3 spans 17 amino acids. Germline V lookup: CDR1 SEHNR, CDR2 FQNEAQ (reference sequence). The CDR3 bases are TGTGCCAGCAGCACGGGACTAGCGGGGTTTCCTCCCTACGAGAAGTACTTC. Its protein product is CASSTGLAGFPPYEKYF.

The J gene is TRBJ2-7, the V gene TRBV20-1; 8 bases are a match to TRBD2. The CDR3 is 16 residues long. Germline CDR1 DFQATT, CDR2 SNEGSKA (reference sequence). Trimming removed 1 base from V and 5 bases from J; junction bases left unmatched: 13. The CDR3 DNA reads TGCAGTGCTAGAGTGCTCCTAGCGGGCCCTCGGCACGAGCAGTACTTC. Protein product: CSARVLLAGPRHEQYF.

V usage is TRBV10-3 and J usage is TRBJ1-6, with D possibly TRBD1 on 6 matching bases. Between the trimmed V and J ends, which lost 3 bases and 3 bases, there was a span of 15 bases. The germline gives CDR1 ENHRY, CDR2 SYGVKD. CDR3 length equals 17 residues. CDR3 protein: CAISEGGGMYYNSPLHF. Written as DNA, the CDR3 is TGTGCCATCAGTGAAGGAGGGGGAATGTACTATAATTCACCCCTCCACTTT.

This clonotype was observed many times. The genes are TRBV5-1 and TRBJ1-4; the D is unclear. Germline V gene data show CDR1 as SGHRS and CDR2 as YFSETQ. V dropped 1 base and J dropped 8 bases, with 15 bases sitting between them. This CDR3 is 15 amino acids long. CDR3: CASSLFGSSEEKLFF. CDR3 nucleotide sequence: TGCGCCAGCAGCTTGTTCGGCTCATCGGAAGAAAAACTGTTTTTT.

This clonotype was found a few times. The rearrangement links TRBV5-8 to TRBJ1-6, with TRBD1 matching 7 bases. With V trimmed by 0 bases and J by 7 bases, 7 bases remained unmatched. Germline values: CDR1 SGHTS, CDR2 YDEGEE. The CDR3 totals 16 residues. CDR3: CASSLGWGRGNSPLHF. The CDR3 DNA reads TGTGCCAGCAGCTTGGGATGGGGCAGGGGGAATTCACCCCTCCACTTT.

The J gene is TRBJ2-7, the V gene TRBV27; maybe TRBD1 (6 bases). The CDR3 has 11 residues. Per the germline V gene, CDR1 is MNHEY and CDR2 is SMNVEV (reference sequence). Trimming removed 8 bases from V and 6 bases from J, with 11 bases in between. The DNA for the CDR3 is TGTGCCAGCTCAGGGGCGGGCGAGCAGTACTTC. Amino acids: CASSGAGEQYF.

This clonotype was observed at least ten times. The genes are TRBV7-9 and TRBJ2-1; 9 bases align to TRBD2. Germline values: CDR1 SEHNR, CDR2 FQNEAQ (reference sequence). This CDR3 region has 17 residues. J lost 3 bases, V lost 4 bases, and 10 bases had no gene match. The CDR3 protein is CASSSRLSGGHYNEQFF. The CDR3 nucleotides read TGTGCCAGCAGCTCCCGGTTAAGCGGGGGGCACTACAATGAGCAGTTCTTC.

The chain employs TRBV12-3 or TRBV12-4 and TRBJ1-2, with 9 bases aligning to TRBD1. This CDR3 contains 15 residues. V was clipped by 6 bases and J by 2 bases; unmatched bases: 7. The CDR3 region is CASSSPGTGNYGYTF. The CDR3 DNA follows: TGTGCCAGCAGCTCTCCCGGGACAGGGAACTATGGCTACACCTTC.

This clonotype was seen repeatedly, ten times or more. CDR3 in amino acids: CASIEKRTGRNTEAFF. The CDR3 region has the DNA TGTGCCAGCATCGAAAAGAGGACAGGGAGGAACACTGAAGCTTTCTTT. V gene TRBV7-8 combines with J gene TRBJ1-1, with 8 bases identical to TRBD1. The germline V gene encodes CDR1 SGHVS and CDR2 FQNEAQ. This CDR3 comprises 16 residues. V trimming: 7 bases; J trimming: 1 base; junction bases outside the gene matches: 11.

V gene TRBV20-1 combines with J gene TRBJ1-5; 9 bases align to TRBD1. Per the germline V gene, CDR1 is DFQATT and CDR2 is SNEGSKA (reference sequence). The CDR3 contains 15 residues. J gave up 1 base and V 7 bases, and 8 bases lay outside the gene matches. The CDR3 DNA follows: TGCAGTGGGAGCGCACAGGGGGCCAGCAATCAGCCCCAGCATTTT. Protein product: CSGSAQGASNQPQHF.

In this sample, this clonotype turned up a few times. The J gene is TRBJ1-3, the V gene TRBV27; D is undetermined. The CDR3 loop spans 13 amino acids. Germline assignment: CDR1 MNHEY and CDR2 SMNVEV (reference sequence). Trimming left V 1 base short and J 0 bases short, with 1 base between. The CDR3 DNA sequence: TGTGCCAGCAGTTTATTCTCTGGAAACACCATATATTTT. It yields the protein CASSLFSGNTIYF.

Ten or more counts support this clonotype. The gene calls are TRBV6-2 or TRBV6-3 and TRBJ2-7; D possibly uses TRBD1 or TRBD2 (5 bases each). Between the trimmed V and J ends, which lost 7 bases and 2 bases, there was a span of 12 bases. Germline CDR1 reads MNHEY; CDR2 reads SVGEGT. The CDR3 spans 13 residues. This CDR3 reads CASKRAGTYEQYF. DNA of the CDR3: TGTGCCAGCAAGAGGGCAGGGACCTACGAGCAGTACTTC.

This chain links TRBV7-9 with TRBJ1-2; perhaps TRBD1 as D (5 bases). Germline assignment: CDR1 SEHNR and CDR2 FQNEAQ (reference sequence). The ends were cut back, 4 bases at V and 2 bases at J, with 14 bases in the middle. CDR3 length equals 15 residues. The DNA of the CDR3 is TGTGCCAGCAGCTCTGAGGGGTCGTGGAACTATGGCTACACCTTC. It translates to CASSSEGSWNYGYTF.

This clonotype appeared many times. The V call is TRBV20-1, the J call TRBJ1-1, with D maybe TRBD1 (5 bases). The CDR3 runs 15 residues. From germline, CDR1 is DFQATT and CDR2 SNEGSKA (reference sequence). The V end lost 0 bases, the J end lost 3 bases, and 14 bases lay between the germline ends. The CDR3 sequence: CSARDPGSSDTEAFF. The DNA of the CDR3 is TGCAGTGCTAGAGACCCAGGGTCGTCGGACACTGAAGCTTTCTTT.

This clonotype has only a few counts. V gene TRBV5-1 combines with J gene TRBJ2-1; D perhaps matches TRBD1 (5 bases). The CDR3 totals 12 residues. V was clipped by 2 bases and J by 6 bases, with 6 bases between them. Germline assignment: CDR1 SGHRS and CDR2 YFSETQ. The CDR3 DNA follows: TGCGCCAGCAGCTTTCAGGGCAATGAGCAGTTCTTC. Translating gives CASSFQGNEQFF.

The chain carries TRBV20-1 and TRBJ1-3; D unclear. Germline V CDR1 and CDR2: DFQATT, SNEGSKA (reference sequence). Trimming pared 1 base from V and 0 bases from J, leaving 19 bases between. The CDR3 spans 18 residues. The DNA of the CDR3 is TGCAGTGCTAGAGTGGACTCGAGGAAAGGATACTCTGGAAACACCATATATTTT. As protein: CSARVDSRKGYSGNTIYF.

The chain has TRBV20-1 and TRBJ2-7; the match to TRBD1 covers 9 bases. Germline V gene sequence: CDR1 DFQATT, CDR2 SNEGSKA (reference sequence). The CDR3 is 16 residues long. Trimming at V came to 5 bases and at J to 6 bases, leaving 17 bases not matched to a gene. DNA of the CDR3: TGCAGTGCTGCTGCCATAACCGGGACAGGGCGTCCCGAGCAGTACTTC. Translated, it gives CSAAAITGTGRPEQYF.

The V gene is TRBV12-3 or TRBV12-4, the J gene TRBJ1-1, with TRBD1 matching over 7 bases. The CDR3 extends over 14 amino acids. V gave up 7 bases and J gave up 4 bases; unmatched junction bases: 9. The CDR3, as DNA: TGTGCCAGCACTCAATCGACAGGGAGCACTGAAGCTTTCTTT. It specifies CASTQSTGSTEAFF.

A few counts support this clonotype. This rearrangement joins TRBV5-1 to TRBJ2-1; 9 bases line up with TRBD2. J was trimmed by 6 bases and V by 0 bases; bases with no gene match: 7. Per germline, CDR1 SGHRS and CDR2 YFSETQ. The CDR3 extends over 16 amino acids. CDR3 sequence reads: CASSLAPSGVFNEQFF. CDR3 DNA sequence: TGCGCCAGCAGCTTGGCACCTAGCGGGGTTTTCAATGAGCAGTTCTTC.

The rearrangement joins TRBV9 to TRBJ1-5; TRBD1 is a possible D gene (5 bases). Germline V lookup: CDR1 SGDLS, CDR2 YYNGEE. The germline V and J ends were trimmed by 4 bases and 6 bases, with 17 bases remaining between them. The CDR3 is 15 amino acids. Written as DNA, the CDR3 is TGTGCCAGCAGCACCCTGCAGGGTTTTGGTCAGCCCCAGCATTTT. This translates into CASSTLQGFGQPQHF.

This clonotype was seen at least ten times. This sequence joins TRBV10-3 and TRBJ1-5; the D gene is possibly TRBD1 (5 bases). CDR1 and CDR2 (germline): ENHRY, SYGVKD. Trimming pared 4 bases from V and 5 bases from J, leaving 9 bases between. This CDR3 contains 13 residues. This CDR3 is CAISVGPDQPQHF. CDR3 DNA sequence: TGTGCCATCAGTGTGGGGCCGGATCAGCCCCAGCATTTT.

This clonotype was counted many times. The chain couples TRBV4-3 to TRBJ2-1; D is ambiguous. The V and J ends lost 4 bases and 9 bases respectively, with 16 bases between them. This CDR3 has 14 amino acids. CDR1 and CDR2 (germline): LGHNA, YSLEER. The CDR3 bases are TGCGCCAGCAGCCTCGGCACGGTCTTCGGTGAGCAGTTCTTC. Translation: CASSLGTVFGEQFF.

This clonotype was seen repeatedly, ten times or more. This chain connects TRBV7-9 to TRBJ1-2; D is ambiguous. CDR1 and CDR2 (germline): SEHNR, FQNEAQ (reference sequence). This CDR3 has 15 residues. The V and J ends lost 3 bases and 8 bases respectively, with 19 bases between them. The CDR3 protein is CASSFHLDTHKGYTF. The CDR3 nucleotides read TGTGCCAGCAGCTTTCACCTTGACACTCACAAAGGCTACACCTTC.